These 32 T cell receptor beta chains were all obtained from the same sample, sequenced in a study of T-cell reconstitution after alpha-beta-depleted transplantation in children. During its preparation, the TCRbeta library received unique molecular identifiers. MiXCR, run by TCRdb on the PCR reads, gives a single entry per CDR3 protein. The sample records roughly 490,000 distinct CDR3 sequences, approximately 10% being singletons. The source material was PBMCs, mostly from graft donor cells, sampled 180 days after TCRalphabeta/CD19-depleted stem cell transplant. The source of these receptors is a female patient aged 2-10 years who had a stem cell transplant for aplastic anemia, so the T cells may come from the graft donor.

Many counts were recorded for this clonotype. The rearrangement links TRBV6-1 to TRBJ2-7; 9 positions agree with TRBD2. After removal of 4 bases from V and 1 base from J, the junction contained 20 bases not matched to a gene. The CDR3 runs 20 residues. Germline V gene lookup returns CDR1 MNHNS and CDR2 SASEGT. CDR3 DNA sequence: TGTGCCAGCAGTGGTCCTTCTACAGGGCCTAGCGGGGCCCATTCCTACGAGCAGTACGTC. This encodes CASSGPSTGPSGAHSYEQYV.

This clonotype was counted between two and nine times. The gene calls are TRBV14 and TRBJ2-7; 7 nucleotides align to TRBD1. Germline V gene data show CDR1 as SGHDN and CDR2 as FVKESK. V was clipped by 2 bases and J by 2 bases; unmatched bases: 6. This CDR3 is built from 15 residues. The CDR3 nucleotides are TGTGCCAGCAGCCAACTAGGGGACAGTCCCTACGAGCAGTACTTC. Protein product: CASSQLGDSPYEQYF.

The rearrangement joins TRBV7-2 to TRBJ2-2, with D tentatively TRBD1 or TRBD2 (5 bases each). V lost 0 bases, J lost 0 bases, and 11 bases lay in between. CDR1 SGHTA and CDR2 FQGNSA come from the germline V gene. The CDR3 has 17 residues. In DNA, the CDR3 is TGTGCCAGCAGCTTAGCCGGGACCCTCTCGAACACCGGGGAGCTGTTTTTT. Its translation: CASSLAGTLSNTGELFF. Full variable domain (remainder filled in from reference TRBV7-2 and TRBJ2-2): GAGVSQSPSNKVTEKGKDVELRCDPISGHTALYWYRQSLGQGLEFLIYFQGNSAPDKSGLPSDRFSAERTGGSVSTLTIQRTQQEDSAVYLCASSLAGTLSNTGELFFGEGSRLTVL.

The rearrangement joins TRBV9 to TRBJ2-3; TRBD2 matches at 7 bases. The V segment lost 3 bases and the J segment 2 bases; nucleotides outside the gene matches: 6. This CDR3 contains 15 residues. Looked up from germline, CDR1 is SGDLS and CDR2 is YYNGEE. The CDR3 DNA reads as TGTGCCAGCAGCGCGGGCGGGAGTACCACAGATACGCAGTATTTT. The encoded protein is CASSAGGSTTDTQYF.

CDR3 amino acids: CASSYSHFTEAFF. The CDR3 nucleotides are TGTGCCAGCAGTTACTCCCATTTCACTGAAGCTTTCTTT. The chain combines TRBV6-2 or TRBV6-3 with TRBJ1-1; no clear D. Trimming removed 0 bases from V and 4 bases from J, with 6 bases in between. CDR3 length equals 13 residues. Germline V gene lookup returns CDR1 MNHEY and CDR2 SVGEGT.

The V call is TRBV3-1, the J call TRBJ1-1; no reliable D call. Looked up from germline, CDR1 is LGHDT and CDR2 is YNNKEL (reference sequence). V lost 6 bases and J lost 1, with 6 bases in between. The CDR3 has 12 residues. CDR3 coding DNA: TGTGCCAGCAGGAACGCGAACACTGAAGCTTTCTTT. Residues: CASRNANTEAFF.

J is TRBJ2-5 and V is TRBV7-9; 8 nucleotides line up with TRBD2. The germline V gene has CDR1 SEHNR and CDR2 FQNEAQ (reference sequence). This CDR3 region has 16 residues. V gave up 5 bases and J gave up 5 bases; unmatched junction bases: 13. DNA of the CDR3: TGTGCCAGCAGCCTAGAGCGGGGGCTACTTCTGGAGACCCAGTACTTC. This translates into CASSLERGLLLETQYF.

A few counts support this clonotype. The chain employs TRBV7-8 and TRBJ2-7; 10 bases map to TRBD1. The CDR3 extends over 17 amino acids. V lost 0 bases to trimming and J lost 3 bases; unmatched junction nucleotides: 8. In germline, CDR1 is SGHVS, CDR2 FQNEAQ. The chain's CDR3 is CASSLAPDRGKIYEQYV. The DNA for the CDR3 is TGTGCCAGCAGCTTAGCCCCGGACAGGGGGAAAATCTACGAGCAGTACGTC.

Only a few counts were recorded for this clonotype. J is TRBJ1-2 and V is TRBV20-1; 11 bases agree with TRBD1. J gave up 8 bases and V 5 bases, and 10 bases lay outside the gene matches. Germline V gene data show CDR1 as DFQATT and CDR2 as SNEGSKA (reference sequence). The CDR3 runs to 14 residues. CDR3 nucleotides: TGCAGTGCTCGCTCCGCGGGACAGGGGGAGGGCTACACCTTC. Protein: CSARSAGQGEGYTF.

V gene TRBV12-3 or TRBV12-4 combines with J gene TRBJ1-4; D is ambiguous. The V end lost 7 bases, the J end lost 6 bases, and 12 bases lay between the germline ends. The CDR3 contains 13 residues. The CDR3 sequence: CASTLGMDEKLFF. Here the CDR3 DNA reads TGTGCCAGCACCCTCGGGATGGATGAAAAACTGTTTTTT.

CDR3 loop: CASSQIIGTGGETQYF. CDR3 nucleotide sequence: TGTGCCAGCAGCCAAATCATCGGGACAGGGGGAGAGACCCAGTACTTC. The gene calls are TRBV3-1 and TRBJ2-5; 11 bases map to TRBD1. The length of the CDR3 is 16 residues. J lost 4 bases, V lost 2 bases, and 6 bases had no gene match. Germline V gene sequence: CDR1 LGHDT, CDR2 YNNKEL (reference sequence).

This clonotype occurred a few times. The genes are TRBV12-3 or TRBV12-4 and TRBJ2-1; D uncertain. V shed 10 bases and J shed 4 bases, with 17 bases lying between them. There are 14 residues in the CDR3. The CDR3 loop is CATDPRLGYNEQFF. CDR3 nucleotides: TGTGCCACTGATCCGAGGCTAGGGTACAATGAGCAGTTCTTC.

This clonotype came up many times. V is TRBV5-1 and J is TRBJ2-1, with 10 bases fitting TRBD2. This CDR3 is 17 amino acids long. V was clipped by 0 bases and J by 8 bases; unmatched bases: 11. From germline, CDR1 is SGHRS and CDR2 YFSETQ. The CDR3 DNA reads TGCGCCAGCAGCTTGGAGTCTAGCGGGAGCAGGGTTTATGAGCAGTTCTTC. Translated, it gives CASSLESSGSRVYEQFF. Full variable domain (missing parts from reference TRBV5-1 and TRBJ2-1): KAGVTQTPRYLIKTRGQQVTLSCSPISGHRSVSWYQQTPGQGLQFLFEYFSETQRNKGNFPGRFSGRQFSNSRSEMNVSTLELGDSALYLCASSLESSGSRVYEQFFGPGTRLTVL.

This chain links TRBV12-5 with TRBJ2-1; 7 bases line up with TRBD2. Trimming took 5 bases from V and 2 from J; bases not matched to a gene: 6. The CDR3 extends over 15 amino acids. Per the germline V gene, CDR1 is LGHNT and CDR2 is FRNRAP. The CDR3 is CASGAPGLPYNEQFF. Here the CDR3 DNA reads TGTGCTAGTGGTGCGCCGGGACTACCCTACAATGAGCAGTTCTTC. Looking up the rest from reference TRBV12-5 and TRBJ2-1 gives the full variable domain: DARVTQTPRHKVTEMGQEVTMRCQPILGHNTVFWYRQTMMQGLELLAYFRNRAPLDDSGMPKDRFSAEMPDATLATLKIQPSEPRDSAVYFCASGAPGLPYNEQFFGPGTRLTVL.

V is TRBV21-1 and J is TRBJ1-5; the table names TRBD1, a call not compared with the DNA. TRBV21-1 is noted as a pseudogene. The CDR3 is 14 residues long. The DNA for the CDR3 is TGTGCCAGCAGCAAAAGTGACCCGGATCAGCCCCAGCATTTT. It specifies CASSKSDPDQPQHF.

The J gene is TRBJ1-6, the V gene TRBV20-1, with a weak D call TRBD1 (6 bases). In germline, CDR1 is DFQATT, CDR2 SNEGSKA (reference sequence). The CDR3 length is 17 residues. V was pared by 0 bases and J by 0 bases, with 12 bases between. The CDR3 protein is CSARERTVSSYNSPLHF. DNA for the CDR3: TGCAGTGCTAGAGAGCGGACAGTGAGCTCCTATAATTCACCCCTCCACTTT.

The chain uses TRBV12-3 or TRBV12-4 and TRBJ1-2; 11 nucleotides align to TRBD1. The length of the CDR3 is 15 residues. V lost 7 bases, J lost 4 bases, and 8 bases stayed unmatched. Here the CDR3 DNA reads TGTGCCAGCACCGACCCCGGACAGGGGGCCTATGGCTACACCTTC. Amino acids: CASTDPGQGAYGYTF.

The chain is built from TRBV28 and TRBJ1-5, with TRBD1 matching over 9 bases. The V and J ends lost 6 bases and 1 base, in that order; junction bases with no gene match: 10. The CDR3 sequence is 17 residues long. Germline values: CDR1 MDHEN, CDR2 SYDVKM. The CDR3 DNA sequence: TGTGCCAGCAGCCGGGACAGGGTGGGAGAAAGCAATCAGCCCCAGCATTTT. Protein: CASSRDRVGESNQPQHF.

This clonotype was counted only a few times. The chain employs TRBV20-1 and TRBJ2-1; TRBD2 matches 7 bases. This CDR3 comprises 17 residues. The germline V gene has CDR1 DFQATT and CDR2 SNEGSKA (reference sequence). With 0 bases clipped from V and 1 base from J, the junction kept 9 bases outside the gene matches. The chain's CDR3 is CSARDLASGASYNEQFF. CDR3 DNA sequence: TGCAGTGCTAGAGATTTGGCTAGCGGAGCATCCTACAATGAGCAGTTCTTC.

The J gene is TRBJ2-7, the V gene TRBV27; 10 bases match TRBD2. The junction had 6 bases not matched to a gene; V was cut back by 5 bases and J by 5 bases. Germline lookup yields CDR1 MNHEY and CDR2 SMNVEV (reference sequence). CDR3 length equals 14 residues. CDR3 DNA: TGTGCCAGCAGTCCGCGACTAGCGGGTCACGAGCAGTACGTC. Protein product: CASSPRLAGHEQYV.

The table lists this clonotype with a few counts. This sequence joins TRBV15 and TRBJ1-2; a weak D match, TRBD1 (5 bases). The germline V gene encodes CDR1 LNHNV and CDR2 YYDKDF (reference sequence). Trimming cost V 0 bases and J 4 bases, with 12 bases left between them. This CDR3 spans 15 amino acids. The CDR3 loop is CATSRDRGIRYGYTF. CDR3 coding DNA: TGTGCCACCAGCAGAGATCGGGGGATCCGCTATGGCTACACCTTC.

This chain joins TRBV5-1 and TRBJ2-7; 10 nucleotides line up with TRBD1. V trimming: 3 bases; J trimming: 2 bases; junction bases outside the gene matches: 5. CDR3 length equals 15 residues. Germline loops: CDR1 SGHRS, CDR2 YFSETQ. CDR3 DNA: TGCGCCAGCAGCTCGGGACAGGGGATTACCTACGAGCAGTACTTC. This codes for CASSSGQGITYEQYF. Using reference TRBV5-1 and TRBJ2-7 for the parts outside the CDR3, the full variable domain is KAGVTQTPRYLIKTRGQQVTLSCSPISGHRSVSWYQQTPGQGLQFLFEYFSETQRNKGNFPGRFSGRQFSNSRSEMNVSTLELGDSALYLCASSSGQGITYEQYFGPGTRLTVT.

The rearrangement links TRBV2 to TRBJ2-3; maybe TRBD2 (6 bases). CDR1 is SNHLY, CDR2 FYNNEI, per germline. This CDR3 spans 14 amino acids. Trimming removed 8 bases at V and 6 bases at J, with 18 bases between. The CDR3 reads CASPLHAEGDTQYF. In DNA, the CDR3 is TGTGCCAGCCCGCTCCACGCGGAGGGGGATACGCAGTATTTT.

The CDR3 is CASSLVGISSYEQYF. In nucleotides, the CDR3 is TGTGCCAGCAGCTTAGTTGGGATAAGCTCCTACGAGCAGTACTTC. The V and J genes are TRBV7-6 and TRBJ2-7; D call uncertain. The CDR3 has 15 amino acids. The ends were cut back, 1 base at V and 0 bases at J, with 10 bases in the middle. CDR1 is SGHVS and CDR2 is FNYEAQ in the germline V gene.

CDR3 nucleotide sequence: TGCGCCAGCAGCCAAGAAGGAGCGGGAGGGGCCTACAATGAGCAGTTCTTC. Translated: CASSQEGAGGAYNEQFF. The rearrangement uses TRBV4-3 and TRBJ2-1, with 10 positions matching TRBD2. V shed 0 bases, J shed 2 bases, and the junction held 4 bases outside the gene matches. The length of the CDR3 is 17 residues. CDR1 is LGHNA and CDR2 is YSLEER in the germline V gene.

The chain links TRBV24-1 to TRBJ2-3; TRBD1 is a possible D gene (6 bases). Germline V gene data show CDR1 as KGHDR and CDR2 as SFDVKD. V dropped 1 base and J dropped 0 bases, with 13 bases sitting between them. CDR3 length: 17 residues. The CDR3 loop is CATSDFPTGISTDTQYF. CDR3 nucleotide sequence: TGTGCCACCAGTGATTTCCCCACAGGGATTAGCACAGATACGCAGTATTTT.

In this sample, this clonotype turned up a few times. V gene TRBV6-2 or TRBV6-3 combines with J gene TRBJ2-7; 11 positions match TRBD1. Germline V lookup: CDR1 MNHEY, CDR2 SVGEGT. Trimming cost V 4 bases and J 6 bases; bases outside gene matches: 8. CDR3 length: 15 residues. This CDR3 is CASSSPGTGGLEQYF. The CDR3 DNA is TGTGCCAGCAGTTCCCCCGGGACAGGGGGTCTCGAGCAGTACTTC.

The J gene is TRBJ1-3, the V gene TRBV12-3 or TRBV12-4, with D uncertain. The CDR3 runs 14 residues. Trimming shortened V by 3 bases and J by 0 bases, and 6 bases separated the two germline ends. The CDR3 loop is CASSLRNSGNTIYF. The CDR3 bases are TGTGCCAGCAGTTTGAGGAACTCTGGAAACACCATATATTTT.

This clonotype was seen a few times. V gene TRBV20-1 combines with J gene TRBJ1-5, with D possibly TRBD1 on 6 matching bases. This CDR3 spans 14 amino acids. V was trimmed by 2 bases and J by 11 bases, leaving 19 bases between them. CDR1 and CDR2 from the germline V gene are DFQATT and SNEGSKA (reference sequence). CDR3 DNA: TGCAGTGCTAGAAAAGGACCCAGGGGTAGGTCCCAGCATTTT. Amino acid sequence: CSARKGPRGRSQHF.

Ten or more counts support this clonotype. V and J are TRBV18 and TRBJ2-1; D not resolved. V lost 2 bases to trimming and J lost 6 bases, with 14 bases between them. Germline V gene sequence: CDR1 KGHSH, CDR2 LQKENI. CDR3 size: 15 residues. In nucleotides, the CDR3 is TGTGCCAGCTCACCAAATGTAAGGTTACTCAATGAGCAGTTCTTC. Translated: CASSPNVRLLNEQFF.

This clonotype appeared many times. The chain has TRBV4-1 and TRBJ1-4; no reliable D call. Germline loops: CDR1 MGHRA, CDR2 YSYEKL. Trimming cost V 0 bases and J 6 bases, with 14 bases left between them. The CDR3 has 16 amino acids. The CDR3 loop reads CASSQDYPERDEKLFF. CDR3 nucleotides: TGCGCCAGCAGCCAAGATTATCCGGAGAGGGATGAAAAACTGTTTTTT.

This clonotype was seen many times. The rearrangement links TRBV20-1 to TRBJ2-5; D possibly corresponds to TRBD2 (7 bases). CDR1 is DFQATT and CDR2 is SNEGSKA in the germline V gene (reference sequence). Between the trimmed V and J ends, which lost 6 bases and 1 base, there was a span of 15 bases. The CDR3 has 14 residues. In DNA form, the CDR3 reads TGCAGTGCCCTTCGGGGGGCTGGCCAAGAGACCCAGTACTTC. It translates to CSALRGAGQETQYF.